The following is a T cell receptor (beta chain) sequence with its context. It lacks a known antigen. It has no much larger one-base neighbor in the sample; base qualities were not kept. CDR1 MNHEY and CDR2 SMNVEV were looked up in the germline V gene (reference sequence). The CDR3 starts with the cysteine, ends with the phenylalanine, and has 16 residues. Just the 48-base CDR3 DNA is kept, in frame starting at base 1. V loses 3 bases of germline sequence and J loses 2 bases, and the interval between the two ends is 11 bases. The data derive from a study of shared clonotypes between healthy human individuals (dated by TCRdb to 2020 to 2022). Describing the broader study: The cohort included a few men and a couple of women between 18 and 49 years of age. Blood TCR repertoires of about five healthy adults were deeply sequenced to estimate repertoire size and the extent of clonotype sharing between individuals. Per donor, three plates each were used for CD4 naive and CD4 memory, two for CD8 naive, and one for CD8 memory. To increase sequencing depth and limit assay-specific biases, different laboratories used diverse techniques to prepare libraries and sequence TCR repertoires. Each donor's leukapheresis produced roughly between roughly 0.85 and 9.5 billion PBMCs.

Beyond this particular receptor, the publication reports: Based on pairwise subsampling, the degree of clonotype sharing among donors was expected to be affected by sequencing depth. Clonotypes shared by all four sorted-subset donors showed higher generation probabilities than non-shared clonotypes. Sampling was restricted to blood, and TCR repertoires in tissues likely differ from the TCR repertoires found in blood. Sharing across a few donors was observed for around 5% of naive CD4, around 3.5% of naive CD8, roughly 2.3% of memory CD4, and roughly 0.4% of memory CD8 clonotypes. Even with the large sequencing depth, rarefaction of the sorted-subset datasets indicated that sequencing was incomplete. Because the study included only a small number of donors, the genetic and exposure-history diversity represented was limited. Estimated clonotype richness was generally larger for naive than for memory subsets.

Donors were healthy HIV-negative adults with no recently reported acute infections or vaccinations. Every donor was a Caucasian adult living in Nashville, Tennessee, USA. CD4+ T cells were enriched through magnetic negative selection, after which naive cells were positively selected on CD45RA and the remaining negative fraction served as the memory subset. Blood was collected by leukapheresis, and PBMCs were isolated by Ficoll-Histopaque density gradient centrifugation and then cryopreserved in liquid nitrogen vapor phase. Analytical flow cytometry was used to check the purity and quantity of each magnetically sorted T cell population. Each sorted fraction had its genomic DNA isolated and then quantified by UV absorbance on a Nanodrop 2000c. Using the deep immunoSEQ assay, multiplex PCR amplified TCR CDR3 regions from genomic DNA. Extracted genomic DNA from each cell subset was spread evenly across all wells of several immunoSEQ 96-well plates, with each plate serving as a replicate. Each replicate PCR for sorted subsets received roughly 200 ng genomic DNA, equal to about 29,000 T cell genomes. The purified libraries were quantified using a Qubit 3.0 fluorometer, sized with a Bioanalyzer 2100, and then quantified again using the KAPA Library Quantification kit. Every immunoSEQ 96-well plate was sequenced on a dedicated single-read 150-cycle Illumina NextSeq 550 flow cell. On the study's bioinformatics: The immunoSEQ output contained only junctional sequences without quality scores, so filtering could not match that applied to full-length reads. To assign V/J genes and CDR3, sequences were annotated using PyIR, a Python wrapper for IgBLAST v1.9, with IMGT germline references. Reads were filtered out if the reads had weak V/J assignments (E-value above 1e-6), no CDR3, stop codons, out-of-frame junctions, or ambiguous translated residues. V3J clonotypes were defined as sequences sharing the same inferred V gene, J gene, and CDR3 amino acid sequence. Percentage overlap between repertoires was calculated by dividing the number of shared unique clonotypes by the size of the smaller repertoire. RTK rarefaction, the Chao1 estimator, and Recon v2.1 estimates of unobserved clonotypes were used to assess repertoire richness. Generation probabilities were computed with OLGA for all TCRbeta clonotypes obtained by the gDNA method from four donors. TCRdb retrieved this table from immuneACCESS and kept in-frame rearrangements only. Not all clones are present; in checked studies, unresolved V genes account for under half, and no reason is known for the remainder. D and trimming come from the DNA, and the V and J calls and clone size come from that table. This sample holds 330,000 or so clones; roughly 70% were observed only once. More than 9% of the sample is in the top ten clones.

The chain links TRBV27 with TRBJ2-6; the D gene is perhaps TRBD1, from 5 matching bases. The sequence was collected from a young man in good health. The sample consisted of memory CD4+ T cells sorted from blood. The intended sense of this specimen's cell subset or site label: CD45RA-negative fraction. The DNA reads TGTGCCAGCAGTTTTGAGGTAGGGGCTGGGGCCAACGTCCTGACTTTC. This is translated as CASSFEVGAGANVLTF.